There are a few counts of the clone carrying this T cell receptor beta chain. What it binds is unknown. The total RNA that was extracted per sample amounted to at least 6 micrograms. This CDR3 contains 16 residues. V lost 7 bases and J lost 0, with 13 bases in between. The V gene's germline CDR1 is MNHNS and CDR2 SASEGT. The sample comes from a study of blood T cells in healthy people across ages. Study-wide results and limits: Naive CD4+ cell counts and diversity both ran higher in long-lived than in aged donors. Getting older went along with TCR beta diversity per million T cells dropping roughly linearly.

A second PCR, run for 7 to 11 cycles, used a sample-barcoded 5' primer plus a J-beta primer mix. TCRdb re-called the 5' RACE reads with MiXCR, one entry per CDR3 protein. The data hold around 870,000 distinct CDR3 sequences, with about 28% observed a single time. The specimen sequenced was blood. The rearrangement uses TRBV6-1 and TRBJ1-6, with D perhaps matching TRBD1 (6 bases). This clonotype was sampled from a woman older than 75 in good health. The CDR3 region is CASTLGHLSYNSPLHF. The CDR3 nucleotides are TGTGCCAGCACCCTGGGACACCTCTCCTATAATTCACCCCTCCACTTT.